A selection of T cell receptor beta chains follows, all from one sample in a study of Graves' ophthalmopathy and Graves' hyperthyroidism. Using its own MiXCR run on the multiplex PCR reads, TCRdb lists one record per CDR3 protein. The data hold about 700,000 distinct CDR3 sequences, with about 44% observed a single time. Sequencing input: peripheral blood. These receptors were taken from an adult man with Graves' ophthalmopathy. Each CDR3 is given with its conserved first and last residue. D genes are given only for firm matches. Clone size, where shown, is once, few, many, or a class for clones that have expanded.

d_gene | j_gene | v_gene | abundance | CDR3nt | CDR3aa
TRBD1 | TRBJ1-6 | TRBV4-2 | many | TGTGCCAGCAGCCAAGGGACAGGGGCTGGCTCACCCCTCCACTTT | CASSQGTGAGSPLHF
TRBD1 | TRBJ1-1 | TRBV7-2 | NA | TGTGCCAGCACCAAAACCGGGACAGGGAACACTGAAGCTTTCTTT | CASTKTGTGNTEAFF
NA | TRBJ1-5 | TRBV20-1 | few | TGCAGTGCTAGTGGTGATCAGCCCCAGCATTTT | CSASGDQPQHF
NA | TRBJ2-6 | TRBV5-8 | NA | TGTGCCAGCACCATAATGGCAGGGTCTGGGGCCAACGTCCTGACTTTC | CASTIMAGSGANVLTF
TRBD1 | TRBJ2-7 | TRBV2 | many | TGTGCCAGCAGTGAGGGACAGGCGGGCTACGAGCAGTACTTC | CASSEGQAGYEQYF
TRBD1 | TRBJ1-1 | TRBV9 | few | TGTGCCAGCAGTAAATACAGGGGGACTGAAGCTTTCTTT | CASSKYRGTEAFF
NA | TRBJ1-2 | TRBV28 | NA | TGTGCCAGCACCGGCAGTGGCGGCTACACCTTC | CASTGSGGYTF
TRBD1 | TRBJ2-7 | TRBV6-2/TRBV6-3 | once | TGTGCCAGCAGTTACGACAGGGGTAATTACTACGAGCAGTACTTC | CASSYDRGNYYEQYF
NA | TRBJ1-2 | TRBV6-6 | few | TGTGCCAGCAGTTACCAGGGAGACTATGGCTACACCTTC | CASSYQGDYGYTF
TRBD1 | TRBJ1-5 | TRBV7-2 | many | TGTGCCAGCAGCAGGACAGGGGCCCAGCCCCAGCATTTT | CASSRTGAQPQHF
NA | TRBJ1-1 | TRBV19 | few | TGTGCCAGTAGTAAAAACGTACTGAACACTGAAGCTTTCTTT | CASSKNVLNTEAFF
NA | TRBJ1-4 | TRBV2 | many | TGTGCCAGCAGAGATTACAGGGAGGAACTGTTTTTT | CASRDYREELFF
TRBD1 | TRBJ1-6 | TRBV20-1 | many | TGCAGTGCTAGAGATCAGGGGGACATTGATAATTCACCCCTCCACTTT | CSARDQGDIDNSPLHF
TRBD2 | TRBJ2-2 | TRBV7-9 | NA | TGTGCCAGCAGCGTAGGACTAGCGGGGGATCGGGAGCTGTTTTTT | CASSVGLAGDRELFF
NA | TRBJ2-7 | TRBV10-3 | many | TGTGCCATCAGTGAAGCCAGGGGCCCCTACGAGCAGTACTTC | CAISEARGPYEQYF
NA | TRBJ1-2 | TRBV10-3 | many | TGTGCCAGCACCGAGGTACACGGCTACACCTTC | CASTEVHGYTF
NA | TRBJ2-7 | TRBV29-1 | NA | TGCAGTGCTAGAAGTTCCTGGGACTTACCCTACGAGCAGTACTTC | CSARSSWDLPYEQYF
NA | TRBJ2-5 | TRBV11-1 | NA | TGTGCCAGCAGCTTCGACAGGTCCCAAGAGACCCAGTACTTC | CASSFDRSQETQYF
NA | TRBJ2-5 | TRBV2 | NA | TGTGCCAGCAAACTGGGACAAGAGACCCAGTACTTC | CASKLGQETQYF
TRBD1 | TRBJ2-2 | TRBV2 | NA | TGTGCCAGCCGTCGGACAGGGATTGCGGGGGAGCTGTTTTTT | CASRRTGIAGELFF
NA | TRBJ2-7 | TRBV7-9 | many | TGTGCCAGCAGCTTTGAGGGGGAGCAGTACTTC | CASSFEGEQYF
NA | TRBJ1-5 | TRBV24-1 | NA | TGTGCCAGCAGACACACTATACTTTCCGACAATCAGCCCCAGCATTTT | CASRHTILSDNQPQHF
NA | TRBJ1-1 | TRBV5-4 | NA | TGTGCCAGCAGCCTGATGGGTCAGATGAACACTGAAGCTTTCTTT | CASSLMGQMNTEAFF
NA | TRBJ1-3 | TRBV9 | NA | TGTGCCAGCAGCCAAGAAGTGGAGCAGCCGAGCTCTGGAAACACCATATATTTT | CASSQEVEQPSSGNTIYF
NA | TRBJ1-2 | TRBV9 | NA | TGTGCCAGCAGCGGCCTCGGAGACAGCGCAAACTATGGCTACACCTTC | CASSGLGDSANYGYTF
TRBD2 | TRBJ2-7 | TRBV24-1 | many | TGTGCCACCAGTGATCGAAGGACTAGTCGTAGCGAGCAGTACTTC | CATSDRRTSRSEQYF
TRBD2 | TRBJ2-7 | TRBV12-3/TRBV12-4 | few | TGTGCCAGCAGATCTCTAGCGGGGGGCAACTACGAGCAGTACTTC | CASRSLAGGNYEQYF
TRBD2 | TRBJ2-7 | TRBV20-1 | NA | TGCAGTGCTAGCATGGGACTAGCGGGGAACTCCTACGAGCAGTACTTC | CSASMGLAGNSYEQYF
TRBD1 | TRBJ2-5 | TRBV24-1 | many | TGTGCCACCAGTGACCCCAGGGGGACAGCACAAGAGACCCAGTACTTC | CATSDPRGTAQETQYF
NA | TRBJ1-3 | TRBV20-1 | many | TGCAGTGCTCGGGACCGAGGGGTCGGAAACACCATATATTTT | CSARDRGVGNTIYF
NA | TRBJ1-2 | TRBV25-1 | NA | TGTGCCAGCAGTGGCGGGTTAGATGGCTACACCTTC | CASSGGLDGYTF
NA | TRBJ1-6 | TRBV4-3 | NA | TGCGCCAGCAGCCAAAAGTTTCGGGGATCCGGTAATTCACCCCTCCACTTT | CASSQKFRGSGNSPLHF
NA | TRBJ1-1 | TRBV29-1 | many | TGCAGCGGTGCGCGGGTAAACACTGAAGCTTTCTTT | CSGARVNTEAFF
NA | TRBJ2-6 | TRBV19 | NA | TGTGCCTGGACTCAACGGATCTCTGGGGCCAACGTCCTGACTTTC | CAWTQRISGANVLTF
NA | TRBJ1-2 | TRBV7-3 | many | TGTGCCAGCAGCCTCCGGGACGCCAACTATGGCTACACCTTC | CASSLRDANYGYTF
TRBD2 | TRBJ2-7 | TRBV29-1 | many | TGCAGCGTTGAGGTCGGGAGGGGCGAGCAGTACTTC | CSVEVGRGEQYF
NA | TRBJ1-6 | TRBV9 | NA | TGTGCCAGCAGCGTAGATTCTAGCAACAATTCACCCCTCCACTTT | CASSVDSSNNSPLHF
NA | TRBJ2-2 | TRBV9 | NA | TGTGCCAGCAGCGCGGGACCTTCGAACACCGGGGAGCTGTTTTTT | CASSAGPSNTGELFF
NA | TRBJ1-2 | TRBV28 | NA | TGTGCCAGCAGCACGGAGCGCTATGGCTACACCTTC | CASSTERYGYTF
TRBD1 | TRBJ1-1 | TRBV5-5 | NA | TGTGCCAGCAGCTTTGGACAGGGGGCCGGTGAAGCTTTCTTT | CASSFGQGAGEAFF
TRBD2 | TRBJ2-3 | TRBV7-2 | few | TGTGCCAGCAGCTTAGACGGGAGGCGAGATACGCAGTATTTT | CASSLDGRRDTQYF
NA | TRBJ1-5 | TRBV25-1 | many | TGTGCCAGCAGCGACTTAACGCCAGGTTCGCATCAGCCCCAGCATTTT | CASSDLTPGSHQPQHF
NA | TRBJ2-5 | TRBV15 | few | TGTGCCGCCAGCAGAAATCGCAAGTACCAAGAGACCCAGTACTTC | CAASRNRKYQETQYF
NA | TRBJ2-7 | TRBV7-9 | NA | TGTGCCAGCAGCTTAGAACTGCCGGGGGAGCAGTACTTC | CASSLELPGEQYF
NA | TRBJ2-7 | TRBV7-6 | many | TGTGCCAGCAGCTACGGGACTGGAAGATACTACGAGCAGTACTTC | CASSYGTGRYYEQYF
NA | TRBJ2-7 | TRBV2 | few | TGTGCCAGCAGACGACTAGTCTCCTCCTACGAGCAGTACTTC | CASRRLVSSYEQYF
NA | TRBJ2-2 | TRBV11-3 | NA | TGTGCCAGCAGCCCCCGACCCGCAGGGGAGCTGTTTTTT | CASSPRPAGELFF
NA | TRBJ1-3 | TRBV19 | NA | TGTGCCAGTAGGAGCTCTCGAAACACCATATATTTT | CASRSSRNTIYF
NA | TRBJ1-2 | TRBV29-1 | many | TGCAGCGTTCGGGAGGGGATTAACTATGGCTACACCTTC | CSVREGINYGYTF
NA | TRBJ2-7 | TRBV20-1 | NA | TGCAGTGCCGAAATCGACAGCCTCTACGAGCAGTACTTC | CSAEIDSLYEQYF